A single sample gave rise to the 7 T cell receptor beta chains below, sequenced in a study of blood T cell repertoires in COVID-19. This table comes from immunoSEQ multiplex PCR, and its TCRdb copy is limited to in-frame clones, with some not included. This table holds 300,000 to 400,000 clones, about 86% found once. The sequencing sample was made of peripheral blood. All receptors come from an older woman with COVID-19, enrolled during active disease.

This rearrangement joins TRBV18 to TRBJ2-3; 10 positions match TRBD2. The CDR3 is 15 amino acids. Per the germline V gene, CDR1 is KGHSH and CDR2 is LQKENI. The V segment lost 4 bases and the J segment 1 base; nucleotides outside the gene matches: 2. CDR3 protein: CASSHGLAGTDTQYF. DNA for the CDR3: TGTGCCAGCTCACACGGACTAGCGGGCACAGATACGCAGTATTTT.

This sequence joins TRBV19 and TRBJ1-3, with 7 bases identical to TRBD1. CDR3 length: 15 amino acids. From germline, CDR1 is LNHDA and CDR2 SQIVND (reference sequence). The trim removed 6 bases at V and 4 bases at J, leaving 9 bases unmatched. The CDR3 coding sequence is TGTGCCAGTAGAGGTTGGGACAGCATCGGAAACACCATATATTTT. It translates to CASRGWDSIGNTIYF.

The CDR3 sequence: CASSEPAAGGPDTQYF. The CDR3, as DNA: TGTGCCAGCAGTGAGCCCGCGGCGGGGGGGCCAGATACGCAGTATTTT. The rearrangement uses TRBV9 and TRBJ2-3; TRBD2 aligns across 9 bases. The CDR3 is 16 residues long. Germline values: CDR1 SGDLS, CDR2 YYNGEE. V gave up 5 bases and J gave up 4 bases; unmatched junction bases: 11.

As concerns this clone: Other DNA sequences within the sample encode an identical CDR3. V and J are TRBV12-3 or TRBV12-4 and TRBJ1-1; possible D gene TRBD1, 6 bases. The CDR3 is made up of 13 amino acids. Trimming cost V 4 bases and J 2 bases, with 8 bases left between them. CDR3 in DNA: TGTGCCAGCAGTTACAGGGTCAACACTGAAGCTTTCTTT. Its translation is CASSYRVNTEAFF.

The CDR3 nucleotides read TGTGCCAGCAGTTACCAAGACATTCGGAACACTGAAGCTTTCTTT. The encoded protein is CASSYQDIRNTEAFF. The chain combines TRBV6-2 or TRBV6-3 with TRBJ1-1; D is uncertain. Trimming removed 2 bases from V and 1 base from J, with 11 bases in between. This CDR3 has 15 amino acids. CDR1 is MNHEY and CDR2 is SVGEGT in the germline V gene.

The CDR3 loop is CASSPARWDSANTGELFF. In DNA, the CDR3 is TGTGCCAGCAGCCCCGCGAGGTGGGACAGCGCGAACACCGGGGAGCTGTTTTTT. This sequence joins TRBV7-9 and TRBJ2-2; TRBD1 agrees at 7 bases. This CDR3 contains 18 residues. The germline gives CDR1 SEHNR, CDR2 FQNEAQ (reference sequence). With 5 bases clipped from V and 0 bases from J, the junction kept 12 bases outside the gene matches.

The J gene is TRBJ1-4, the V gene TRBV5-1; D possibly corresponds to TRBD1 (5 bases). Germline loops: CDR1 SGHRS, CDR2 YFSETQ. Trimming cost V 4 bases and J 0 bases, with 13 bases left between them. The CDR3 length is 16 residues. Written as DNA, the CDR3 is TGCGCCAGCAGCCCCACGGGGACTGCAACTAATGAAAAACTGTTTTTT. As protein: CASSPTGTATNEKLFF.